This TCR beta chain was sequenced for a study of blood T cell repertoires in COVID-19. At the level of the study: The analysed material was cDNA or gDNA that came from T cells, B-cell-depleted T cells, or PBMCs.

The ends were cut back, 5 bases at V and 6 bases at J, with 17 bases in the middle. The CDR3 has 14 residues. Per germline, CDR1 SGHTS and CDR2 YDEGEE. This clone has a handful of counts. Original methodology: For nucleated cells, counts were estimated from reference gene primer amplification. Assay: immunoSEQ multiplex PCR; the TCRdb copy retains only in-frame clones and omits some. For V, J and clone size, that table is used; D and trimming come from the DNA. The table has about 45,000 clones, around 85% seen once. Material: peripheral blood. This rearrangement joins TRBV5-8 to TRBJ1-2, with TRBD1 as a possible D gene (5 bases). The TCR comes from a human donor in a cohort sampled during active COVID-19. CDR3 residues: CASSSWGFEDGYTF. The CDR3 nucleotides are TGTGCCAGCAGTTCCTGGGGCTTTGAGGATGGCTACACCTTC.